Below are 20 T cell receptor beta chains sequenced from a single sample in a study of blood T cell repertoires in COVID-19. Data came from immunoSEQ multiplex PCR; TCRdb stores just in-frame clones and leaves some out. The sample includes 320,000 or so clones, about 90% of them seen just once. Specimen: PBMCs or T cells enriched from blood (not recorded which). Every receptor here comes from a woman aged 25 to 45 who had recovered from COVID-19.

The chain links TRBV2 to TRBJ2-2, with 9 bases that match TRBD2. V was clipped by 3 bases and J by 8 bases; unmatched bases: 7. This CDR3 spans 15 amino acids. CDR1 and CDR2 (germline): SNHLY, FYNNEI. The CDR3 reads CASSEVRGGLGELFF. The CDR3 DNA reads TGTGCCAGCAGTGAGGTGCGGGGGGGCCTTGGGGAGCTGTTTTTT.

This sequence joins TRBV2 and TRBJ1-1; 7 bases agree with TRBD1. V shed 6 bases, J shed 2 bases, and the junction held 9 bases outside the gene matches. The CDR3 extends over 15 amino acids. CDR1 and CDR2 (germline): SNHLY, FYNNEI. The CDR3 nucleotides read TGTGCCAGCAGGAGGGGGAACAGGGGAAACACTGAAGCTTTCTTT. It yields the protein CASRRGNRGNTEAFF. The variable domain in full, completed from reference TRBV2 and TRBJ1-1, reads EPEVTQTPSHQVTQMGQEVILRCVPISNHLYFYWYRQILGQKVEFLVSFYNNEISEKSEIFDDQFSVERPDGSNFTLKIRSTKLEDSAMYFCASRRGNRGNTEAFFGQGTRLTVV.

The gene calls are TRBV6-1 and TRBJ1-2; 10 nucleotides align to TRBD1. Germline CDR1 reads MNHNS; CDR2 reads SASEGT. Trimming cost V 7 bases and J 2 bases; bases outside gene matches: 4. There are 14 residues in the CDR3. CDR3 loop: CASIPGQGNYGYTF. Written as DNA, the CDR3 is TGTGCCAGCATTCCGGGACAGGGGAACTATGGCTACACCTTC.

V gene TRBV27 combines with J gene TRBJ2-1, with 8 bases matching TRBD2. This CDR3 comprises 15 residues. Trimming at V came to 7 bases and at J to 5 bases, leaving 10 bases not matched to a gene. Germline V gene data show CDR1 as MNHEY and CDR2 as SMNVEV (reference sequence). The DNA of the CDR3 is TGTGCCAGCATCTCCTATCGGGGGGGCCACAATGAGCAGTTCTTC. The encoded protein is CASISYRGGHNEQFF.

This clone was observed a handful of times. This chain links TRBV3-1 (or the pseudogene TRBV3-2) with TRBJ2-2, with D maybe TRBD1 (6 bases). The CDR3 length is 16 residues. With 4 bases removed from V and 8 bases from J, the gap between germline ends came to 20 bases. Germline CDR1 and CDR2: LGHDT and YNNKEL (reference sequence). In DNA form, the CDR3 reads TGTGCCAGCAGCCCCAACCAGGGGACGCTTGGGGGGGAGCTGTTTTTT. Protein product: CASSPNQGTLGGELFF.

The rearrangement joins TRBV7-8 to TRBJ2-7; 9 positions match TRBD1. The CDR3 has 19 residues. In germline, CDR1 is SGHVS, CDR2 FQNEAQ. V dropped 0 bases and J dropped 0; count of bases not matched to a gene: 12. CDR3 DNA sequence: TGTGCCAGCAGCTTAGCGTCGGGACAGGGCCACCTTAGCTCCTACGAGCAGTACTTC. It yields the protein CASSLASGQGHLSSYEQYF.

The chain uses TRBV2 and TRBJ2-2; TRBD2 is a possible D gene (5 bases). This CDR3 contains 15 residues. V lost 4 bases and J lost 7, with 16 bases in between. CDR1 is SNHLY, CDR2 FYNNEI, per germline. This CDR3 is CASSANSVRDGELFF. The CDR3 bases are TGTGCCAGCAGTGCCAACTCGGTGAGGGACGGGGAGCTGTTTTTT.

The rearrangement uses TRBV28 and TRBJ2-7; 8 bases are shared with TRBD2. CDR1 and CDR2 (germline): MDHEN, SYDVKM. V trimming: 6 bases; J trimming: 0 bases; junction bases outside the gene matches: 7. The CDR3 length is 15 residues. DNA for the CDR3: TGTGCCAGCAGAGCGGCGGGGGGATCCTCCTACGAGCAGTACTTC. This codes for CASRAAGGSSYEQYF.

The rearrangement joins TRBV11-2 to TRBJ2-5; 8 bases fit TRBD2. Germline CDR1 is SGHAT and CDR2 is FQNNGV. The junction had 11 bases not matched to a gene; V was cut back by 1 base and J by 4 bases. The CDR3 sequence is 17 residues long. The CDR3 spells CASSLVGAGAPGETQYF. CDR3 DNA sequence: TGTGCCAGCAGCTTAGTGGGAGCGGGGGCACCCGGAGAGACCCAGTACTTC.

This clone was observed a single time. The chain uses TRBV10-2 and TRBJ1-3, with a tentative D call TRBD1 (5 bases). Per germline, CDR1 WSHSY and CDR2 SAAADI. The CDR3 consists of 15 residues. The V and J ends lost 2 bases and 0 bases respectively, with 8 bases between them. The CDR3 DNA reads TGCGCCAGCAGTGAGGACAGACCCTCTGGAAACACCATATATTTT. Amino acid sequence: CASSEDRPSGNTIYF.

The sample holds a few counts of this clone. The chain has TRBV11-2 and TRBJ1-3; no clear D gene. Germline V lookup: CDR1 SGHAT, CDR2 FQNNGV. The CDR3 has 18 residues. Deletions cut 7 bases from V and 4 bases from J, with 26 bases between. The DNA of the CDR3 is TGTGCCAGCACCCCCTACGAGGTCTCCTATCAGAAAGGAAACACCATATATTTT. It encodes CASTPYEVSYQKGNTIYF.

The J gene is TRBJ2-2, the V gene TRBV28, with 8 bases that match TRBD1. Germline loops: CDR1 MDHEN, CDR2 SYDVKM. The trim removed 5 bases at V and 1 base at J, leaving 3 bases unmatched. This CDR3 region has 15 residues. CDR3 bases: TGTGCCAGCAGTACCGGGACAGGGAACACCGGGGAGCTGTTTTTT. Protein product: CASSTGTGNTGELFF.

V and J are TRBV5-1 and TRBJ1-1; 7 positions agree with TRBD1. Germline loops: CDR1 SGHRS, CDR2 YFSETQ. Trimming at V came to 2 bases and at J to 4 bases, leaving 5 bases not matched to a gene. This CDR3 comprises 14 residues. CDR3 sequence: CASSFGRGFTEAFF. The DNA for the CDR3 is TGCGCCAGCAGCTTCGGCAGGGGGTTCACTGAAGCTTTCTTT.

This sequence joins TRBV9 and TRBJ2-5; 8 positions match TRBD1. The germline CDR1 and CDR2 sequences are SGDLS and YYNGEE. This CDR3 comprises 16 residues. Trimming removed 4 bases from V and 4 bases from J; junction bases left unmatched: 12. In nucleotides, the CDR3 is TGTGCCAGCAGCCCAAGGACAGGGCAAATCGGAGAGACCCAGTACTTC. Encoded protein: CASSPRTGQIGETQYF.

The DNA for the CDR3 is TGTGCCAGCAGCCAGGGGACTAGCGGGGGGGCCAAAGAGACCCAGTACTTC. Protein sequence: CASSQGTSGGAKETQYF. The J gene is TRBJ2-5, the V gene TRBV3-1 (or the pseudogene TRBV3-2); 16 bases are shared with TRBD2. Germline CDR1 reads LGHDT; CDR2 reads YNNKEL (reference sequence). The length of the CDR3 is 17 residues. Trimming cost V 3 bases and J 3 bases; bases outside gene matches: 4.

This clone has only one observation. The chain links TRBV5-1 to TRBJ1-2; a possible D gene is TRBD1 (6 bases). V lost 3 bases to trimming and J lost 4 bases, with 7 bases between them. This CDR3 has 12 residues. Germline CDR1 SGHRS, CDR2 YFSETQ. The CDR3 sequence is CASSSDSYGYTF. The CDR3 bases are TGCGCCAGCAGCTCGGACAGCTATGGCTACACCTTC.

J is TRBJ2-7 and V is TRBV10-3; maybe TRBD1 (6 bases). Deletions cut 0 bases from V and 7 bases from J, with 13 bases between. The CDR3 runs to 14 residues. CDR1 ENHRY and CDR2 SYGVKD come from the germline V gene. CDR3 nucleotides: TGTGCCATCAGTGAGTCCCACAGGGCGTTAGAGCAGTACTTC. Translating gives CAISESHRALEQYF.

The CDR3 region has the DNA TGTGCCAGCAGTCAAGTCCGGGGAAACACCATATATTTT. This encodes CASSQVRGNTIYF. V gene TRBV6-2 or TRBV6-3 combines with J gene TRBJ1-3; D is uncertain. Per the germline V gene, CDR1 is MNHEY and CDR2 is SVGEGT. The CDR3 runs to 13 residues. Between the trimmed V and J ends, which lost 5 bases and 4 bases, there was a span of 9 bases.

The chain has TRBV5-1 and TRBJ1-2, with 8 nucleotides matching TRBD1. V lost 4 bases and J lost 4; bases outside the gene matches: 9. In germline, CDR1 is SGHRS, CDR2 YFSETQ. This CDR3 region has 15 residues. CDR3: CASSGDRGDLYGYTF. CDR3 DNA sequence: TGCGCCAGCAGCGGAGACAGGGGCGATCTCTATGGCTACACCTTC. Drawing the rest from reference TRBV5-1 and TRBJ1-2, the complete variable domain is KAGVTQTPRYLIKTRGQQVTLSCSPISGHRSVSWYQQTPGQGLQFLFEYFSETQRNKGNFPGRFSGRQFSNSRSEMNVSTLELGDSALYLCASSGDRGDLYGYTFGSGTRLTVV.

The V call is TRBV6-5, the J call TRBJ1-1; 8 nucleotides align to TRBD1. V gave up 5 bases and J gave up 3 bases; unmatched junction bases: 5. Germline CDR1 reads MNHEY; CDR2 reads SVGAGI. There are 14 residues in the CDR3. The DNA of the CDR3 is TGTGCCAGCAGTCGGGACAGGCGATACACTGAAGCTTTCTTT. It encodes CASSRDRRYTEAFF.